The next 2 T cell receptor beta chains were all read from a single sample in a study of beta chain features in type 1 diabetes. Isolated RNA was reverse transcribed in full, so expressed TCRB transcripts were sequenced. This table comes from immunoSEQ multiplex PCR, and its TCRdb copy is limited to in-frame clones, with some not included. The sample shows about 230,000 clones, roughly 9.6% of them seen only once. Sequenced material: naive CD4+ T cells from blood. The source is a woman between 18 and 29 years old in good health.

CDR3 region: CASSRGQGTYGYTF. The CDR3 nucleotides are TGTGCCAGCTCACGCGGACAGGGAACCTATGGCTACACCTTC. The gene calls are TRBV18 and TRBJ1-2, with TRBD1 matching 8 bases. The CDR3 runs to 14 residues. J gave up 4 bases and V 4 bases, and 5 bases lay outside the gene matches. CDR1 KGHSH and CDR2 LQKENI come from the germline V gene.

The chain uses TRBV4-1 and TRBJ2-7; D possibly corresponds to TRBD1 (5 bases). V gave up 4 bases and J gave up 3 bases, with 13 bases separating them. Germline assignment: CDR1 MGHRA and CDR2 YSYEKL. CDR3 length equals 14 residues. CDR3 nucleotide sequence: TGCGCCAGCAGCCGGCAGGGTGCGAGCTACGAGCAGTACTTC. Protein product: CASSRQGASYEQYF.